This entry is about one TCR beta chain. In the original workflow: Amplifying reference gene primers gave estimates of nucleated cell counts. Some clones are missing from TCRdb's copy, which holds only in-frame ones; the method was immunoSEQ multiplex PCR. Clone size and V and J calls were adopted from that table, with D and trimming inferred from the DNA. The sample gives roughly 350,000 clones, over 75% of which show up once; 4% is in the top ten. Trimming took 6 bases from V and 4 from J, leaving 25 bases between them. In germline, CDR1 is SGHVS, CDR2 FNYEAQ. The CDR3 runs to 18 residues. The data were taken from a study of blood T cell repertoires in COVID-19. For the study at large: COVID-19 samples from acute and convalescent phases originated in the United States, Italy and Spain. T cells, B-cell-depleted T cells, or PBMCs provided the cDNA or gDNA that served as material.

The chain joins TRBV7-6 to TRBJ2-1; the D gene is possibly TRBD1 (6 bases). Sequenced input: peripheral blood. The TCR originated in a woman aged 50 to 60 with active or convalescent COVID-19. Written as DNA, the CDR3 is TGTGCCAGCAGTCCCGAGGACAGATGGGTTAGGAGTTACAATGAGCAGTTCTTC. The encoded protein is CASSPEDRWVRSYNEQFF.